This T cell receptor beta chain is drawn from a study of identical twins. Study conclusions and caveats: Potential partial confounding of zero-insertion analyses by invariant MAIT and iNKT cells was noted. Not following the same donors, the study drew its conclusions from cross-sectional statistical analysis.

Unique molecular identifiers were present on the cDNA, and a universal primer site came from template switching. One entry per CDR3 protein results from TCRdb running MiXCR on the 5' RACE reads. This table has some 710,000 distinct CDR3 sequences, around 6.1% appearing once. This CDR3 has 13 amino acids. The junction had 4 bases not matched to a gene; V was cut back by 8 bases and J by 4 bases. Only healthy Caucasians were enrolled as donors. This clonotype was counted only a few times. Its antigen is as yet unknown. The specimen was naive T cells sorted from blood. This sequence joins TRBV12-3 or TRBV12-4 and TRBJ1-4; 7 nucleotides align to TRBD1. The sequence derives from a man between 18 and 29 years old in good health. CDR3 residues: CASRDSGNEKLFF. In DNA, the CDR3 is TGTGCCAGCCGGGACAGTGGTAATGAAAAACTGTTTTTT.